Following are 32 T cell receptor beta chains from one sample sequenced in a study of cytomegalovirus exposure and HLA in healthy donors. The PCR contained 60 Vbeta and 13 Jbeta primers. Repertoires were generated with immunoSEQ multiplex PCR, while TCRdb's copy carries only in-frame clones and drops some. The sample carries 130,000 or so clones, 78% recorded once. The material sequenced was PBMCs. Receptors were obtained from a woman in her thirties or forties in good health and CMV-seronegative.

The gene calls are TRBV7-3 and TRBJ2-5; weak D call: TRBD2 (6 bases). The CDR3 is made up of 13 amino acids. From germline, CDR1 is SGHTA and CDR2 FQGTGA. V was cut by 2 bases and J by 2 bases, with 6 bases left in between. CDR3 sequence reads: CASSLGGQETQYF. CDR3 DNA: TGTGCCAGCAGCTTAGGGGGGCAAGAGACCCAGTACTTC.

This chain connects TRBV7-2 to TRBJ1-1; TRBD1 matches at 7 bases. Trimming took 5 bases from V and 1 from J; bases not matched to a gene: 16. This CDR3 is 18 amino acids long. Looked up from germline, CDR1 is SGHTA and CDR2 is FQGNSA. CDR3 protein: CASSPMTEPGQRNTEAFF. As DNA, the CDR3 is TGTGCCAGCAGCCCAATGACTGAACCGGGACAGCGGAACACTGAAGCTTTCTTT. Together with reference TRBV7-2 and TRBJ1-1, the CDR3 gives the full variable domain: GAGVSQSPSNKVTEKGKDVELRCDPISGHTALYWYRQSLGQGLEFLIYFQGNSAPDKSGLPSDRFSAERTGGSVSTLTIQRTQQEDSAVYLCASSPMTEPGQRNTEAFFGQGTRLTVV.

This clone occurred once. V is TRBV29-1 and J is TRBJ2-1; 7 bases line up with TRBD2. The J segment lost 7 bases and the V segment lost 5 bases, leaving 11 bases of the junction unmatched. Germline values: CDR1 SQVTM, CDR2 ANQGSEA. This CDR3 comprises 14 residues. The CDR3 bases are TGCAGCGTTACCGGCGGGAGCGCAGGTAATGAGCAGTTCTTC. Amino acid sequence: CSVTGGSAGNEQFF.

The DNA for the CDR3 is TGTGCCAGTAGTATTGACGGACTAGCGGAACAAGAGACCCAGTACTTC. This translates into CASSIDGLAEQETQYF. The J gene is TRBJ2-5, the V gene TRBV19, with TRBD2 matching over 10 bases. The V gene end was trimmed by 3 bases and the J gene end by 2 bases; junction bases not matched to a gene: 6. This CDR3 region has 16 residues. Germline V lookup: CDR1 LNHDA, CDR2 SQIVND (reference sequence).

J is TRBJ1-2 and V is TRBV18; 7 nucleotides line up with TRBD1. The germline V gene encodes CDR1 KGHSH and CDR2 LQKENI. V was pared by 4 bases and J by 2 bases, with 7 bases of the junction left unmatched. The CDR3 has 15 amino acids. The DNA of the CDR3 is TGTGCCAGCTCACTCGGACAGGACACAAACTATGGCTACACCTTC. The encoded protein is CASSLGQDTNYGYTF. Variable domain in full (rest from reference TRBV18 and TRBJ1-2): NAGVMQNPRHLVRRRGQEARLRCSPMKGHSHVYWYRQLPEEGLKFMVYLQKENIIDESGMPKERFSAEFPKEGPSILRIQQVVRGDSAAYFCASSLGQDTNYGYTFGSGTRLTVV.

The rearrangement links TRBV19 to TRBJ1-5; D not resolved. This CDR3 has 14 residues. The V gene's germline CDR1 is LNHDA and CDR2 SQIVND (reference sequence). The germline V and J ends were trimmed by 6 bases and 5 bases, with 14 bases remaining between them. CDR3 coding DNA: TGTGCCAGTAGAGGGAGTTCGGGTTATCAGCCCCAGCATTTT. Its protein is CASRGSSGYQPQHF.

This chain links TRBV27 with TRBJ2-7; D is perhaps TRBD1 (6 bases). In germline, CDR1 is MNHEY, CDR2 SMNVEV (reference sequence). Trimming shortened V by 1 base and J by 2 bases, and 12 bases separated the two germline ends. The CDR3 has 15 amino acids. In DNA, the CDR3 is TGTGCCAGCAGTTTATACCCCCCAGGGGCCTACGAGCAGTACTTC. Translation gives CASSLYPPGAYEQYF.

This clone was seen a few times. The CDR3 region has the DNA TGTGCCAGCAGTTACCGGCGGGAGTTGAATATTGAGCAGTTCTTC. This codes for CASSYRRELNIEQFF. V usage is TRBV6-5 and J usage is TRBJ2-1; 7 bases fit TRBD2. The V segment lost 2 bases and the J segment 9 bases; nucleotides outside the gene matches: 10. In germline, CDR1 is MNHEY, CDR2 SVGAGI. There are 15 residues in the CDR3.

The chain recombines TRBV2 with TRBJ2-3, with TRBD1 identical over 8 bases. The CDR3 consists of 14 residues. In germline, CDR1 is SNHLY, CDR2 FYNNEI. Unmatched junction bases numbered 1, after V lost 4 bases and J lost 1 base. The CDR3 loop reads CASSGTGRTDTQYF. The CDR3 DNA follows: TGTGCCAGCAGTGGGACAGGGCGCACAGATACGCAGTATTTT.

This chain links TRBV5-1 with TRBJ2-7, with 7 bases matching TRBD1. Germline assignment: CDR1 SGHRS and CDR2 YFSETQ. The CDR3 is 17 amino acids. Unmatched junction bases numbered 16, after V lost 1 base and J lost 6 bases. As DNA, the CDR3 is TGCGCCAGCAGCTTGAACCTAGGGGGCTCCGGGCGCCGCGAGCAGTACTTC. Amino acids: CASSLNLGGSGRREQYF.

The chain uses TRBV19 and TRBJ2-1; 7 bases match TRBD2. V gave up 0 bases and J gave up 2 bases; unmatched junction bases: 4. CDR3 length: 16 residues. Per germline, CDR1 LNHDA and CDR2 SQIVND (reference sequence). This CDR3 is CASSIDLAGAYNEQFF. Written as DNA, the CDR3 is TGTGCCAGTAGTATAGATCTGGCGGGGGCCTACAATGAGCAGTTCTTC.

V gene TRBV27 combines with J gene TRBJ2-1, with 7 bases fitting TRBD1. Per germline, CDR1 MNHEY and CDR2 SMNVEV (reference sequence). There are 16 residues in the CDR3. Trimming at V came to 8 bases and at J to 5 bases, leaving 15 bases not matched to a gene. The CDR3 loop is CASGTRGSWRNNEQFF. DNA for the CDR3: TGTGCCAGCGGTACCAGGGGGTCTTGGCGAAACAATGAGCAGTTCTTC.

The V call is TRBV4-3, the J call TRBJ2-1; D is unclear. Germline V gene data show CDR1 as LGHNA and CDR2 as YSLEER. The CDR3 is made up of 15 amino acids. Trimming shortened V by 9 bases and J by 7 bases, and 22 bases separated the two germline ends. The CDR3 region has the DNA TGCGCCAGTCACCCTCCCGGGTCGGAGCTTAATGAGCAGTTCTTC. Protein sequence: CASHPPGSELNEQFF.

V is TRBV6-1 and J is TRBJ1-2; D might be TRBD1 (5 bases). Trimming removed 4 bases at V and 4 bases at J, with 13 bases between. CDR1 MNHNS and CDR2 SASEGT come from the germline V gene. The CDR3 has 14 residues. This CDR3 reads CASSGREGGYGYTF. In DNA, the CDR3 is TGTGCCAGCAGTGGCAGGGAGGGAGGCTATGGCTACACCTTC.

This chain uses TRBV9 with TRBJ2-5; 14 bases fit TRBD2. The last part of the DNA fits TRBJ2-7 better; the J call may be wrong. The CDR3 covers 15 residues. Germline V gene sequence: CDR1 SGDLS, CDR2 YYNGEE. CDR3 protein: CASSAGTSGSPEQYF. DNA for the CDR3: TGTGCCAGCAGCGCCGGGACTAGCGGGAGCCCCGAGCAGTACTTC.

The CDR3 loop reads CARGKEGIDTGELFF. In DNA form, the CDR3 reads TGTGCCAGGGGCAAGGAGGGGATTGACACCGGGGAGCTGTTTTTT. V usage is TRBV7-9 and J usage is TRBJ2-2, with D possibly matching TRBD2 (6 bases). Trimming removed 9 bases at V and 3 bases at J, with 17 bases between. The CDR3 has 15 residues. Germline V lookup: CDR1 SEHNR, CDR2 FQNEAQ (reference sequence).

This chain connects TRBV6-5 to TRBJ1-2, with a possible D match to TRBD1 (5 bases). The germline V gene has CDR1 MNHEY and CDR2 SVGAGI. The CDR3 is 12 residues long. V shed 6 bases and J shed 6 bases, with 11 bases lying between them. In DNA, the CDR3 is TGTGCCAGCAGCAGGGATTTTGATGGCTACACCTTC. Its protein is CASSRDFDGYTF.

V usage is TRBV2 and J usage is TRBJ2-1; D is perhaps TRBD2 (5 bases). V lost 4 bases and J 6 bases, leaving 13 bases between the germline ends. This CDR3 region has 14 residues. In germline, CDR1 is SNHLY, CDR2 FYNNEI. The CDR3 sequence is CASSVNTAGNEQFF. CDR3 in DNA: TGTGCCAGCAGTGTGAATACCGCGGGCAATGAGCAGTTCTTC.

The rearrangement links TRBV28 to TRBJ1-5, with TRBD1 as a possible D gene (5 bases). The V gene lost 3 bases and the J gene lost 1 base, with 13 bases spanning the gap. The CDR3 spans 16 residues. Looked up from germline, CDR1 is MDHEN and CDR2 is SYDVKM. The CDR3 bases are TGTGCCAGCAGTTTGTCGCAGGGAAGGAGCAATCAGCCCCAGCATTTT. It is translated as CASSLSQGRSNQPQHF.

V usage is TRBV5-1 and J usage is TRBJ2-3, with 7 nucleotides matching TRBD2. This CDR3 is 13 amino acids long. The germline gives CDR1 SGHRS, CDR2 YFSETQ. V gave up 7 bases and J gave up 1 base; unmatched junction bases: 3. In nucleotides, the CDR3 is TGCGCCAGCCGGGAGGAGGGCACAGATACGCAGTATTTT. This gives the protein CASREEGTDTQYF.

V gene TRBV5-1 combines with J gene TRBJ1-6, with TRBD1 identical over 7 bases. Germline V CDR1 and CDR2: SGHRS, YFSETQ. With 0 bases clipped from V and 2 bases from J, the junction kept 2 bases outside the gene matches. There are 16 residues in the CDR3. As DNA, the CDR3 is TGCGCCAGCAGCTTGGGAGGGACAGCCTATAATTCACCCCTCCACTTT. Translation gives CASSLGGTAYNSPLHF.

The rearrangement links TRBV28 to TRBJ1-5; TRBD1 matches at 9 bases. From germline, CDR1 is MDHEN and CDR2 SYDVKM. Trimming removed 3 bases from V and 5 bases from J; junction bases left unmatched: 2. The CDR3 covers 14 residues. The chain's CDR3 is CASSLGTGYQPQHF. In DNA, the CDR3 is TGTGCCAGCAGTTTGGGGACAGGGTATCAGCCCCAGCATTTT.

This chain joins TRBV2 and TRBJ1-2; D perhaps matches TRBD1 (5 bases). This CDR3 has 13 residues. The V end was cut by 7 bases, the J end by 7 bases, with 16 bases between. Germline loops: CDR1 SNHLY, CDR2 FYNNEI. The CDR3 spells CASILGEESGYTF. The DNA for the CDR3 is TGTGCCAGCATCTTAGGGGAGGAATCTGGCTACACCTTC.

This clone was counted a single time. This chain links TRBV4-2 with TRBJ1-4; 8 bases agree with TRBD1. This CDR3 has 16 amino acids. The V and J ends lost 0 bases and 4 bases, in that order; junction bases with no gene match: 4. Germline values: CDR1 LGHNA, CDR2 YNFKEQ. The CDR3 is CASSQDFTGGNEKLFF. CDR3 DNA: TGTGCCAGCAGCCAAGATTTCACAGGGGGTAATGAAAAACTGTTTTTT.

V gene TRBV2 combines with J gene TRBJ1-2, with 11 bases fitting TRBD1. The germline V gene encodes CDR1 SNHLY and CDR2 FYNNEI. This CDR3 is built from 16 residues. V gave up 2 bases and J gave up 4 bases; unmatched junction bases: 6. CDR3 sequence reads: CASSEPLGTGGYGYTF. As DNA, the CDR3 is TGTGCCAGCAGTGAACCTCTAGGGACAGGGGGCTATGGCTACACCTTC. The full variable domain, in which reference TRBV2 and TRBJ1-2 provide the parts outside the CDR3, is EPEVTQTPSHQVTQMGQEVILRCVPISNHLYFYWYRQILGQKVEFLVSFYNNEISEKSEIFDDQFSVERPDGSNFTLKIRSTKLEDSAMYFCASSEPLGTGGYGYTFGSGTRLTVV.

The gene calls are TRBV4-1 and TRBJ2-5; the match to TRBD2 covers 7 bases. Germline CDR1 and CDR2: MGHRA and YSYEKL. The CDR3 is 15 residues long. Losses at the gene ends were 1 base for V and 5 bases for J; bases not matched to a gene: 7. The CDR3 spells CASSQADAAGETQYF. CDR3 DNA sequence: TGCGCCAGCAGCCAAGCGGACGCAGCGGGGGAGACCCAGTACTTC.

DNA of the CDR3: TGTGCCAGCAGCTCGATCGGGCTAGCGGGAGCTGAGCAGTTCTTC. Amino acid sequence: CASSSIGLAGAEQFF. V is TRBV7-9 and J is TRBJ2-1; the match to TRBD2 covers 10 bases. With V trimmed by 4 bases and J by 9 bases, 9 bases remained unmatched. Germline V CDR1 and CDR2: SEHNR, FQNEAQ (reference sequence). The CDR3 is 15 amino acids.

The chain carries TRBV5-1 and TRBJ2-7; TRBD2 matches at 9 bases. The V gene's germline CDR1 is SGHRS and CDR2 YFSETQ. The length of the CDR3 is 15 residues. V dropped 4 bases and J dropped 1; count of bases not matched to a gene: 6. The CDR3 sequence is CASSQGTSLSYEQYF. In DNA form, the CDR3 reads TGCGCCAGCAGCCAGGGGACTAGCCTATCCTACGAGCAGTACTTC. The full variable domain, with the rest looked up from reference TRBV5-1 and TRBJ2-7, is KAGVTQTPRYLIKTRGQQVTLSCSPISGHRSVSWYQQTPGQGLQFLFEYFSETQRNKGNFPGRFSGRQFSNSRSEMNVSTLELGDSALYLCASSQGTSLSYEQYFGPGTRLTVT.

The chain recombines TRBV7-6 with TRBJ2-7; 8 nucleotides agree with TRBD2. V lost 4 bases to trimming and J lost 3 bases; unmatched junction nucleotides: 5. The V gene's germline CDR1 is SGHVS and CDR2 FNYEAQ. The CDR3 totals 14 residues. The CDR3 protein is CASSSRGTSYEQYF. The DNA for the CDR3 is TGTGCCAGCAGCTCCCGCGGGACTAGCTACGAGCAGTACTTC.

This clone was seen more than once but under ten times. The chain uses TRBV2 and TRBJ1-5, with 10 bases fitting TRBD1. The length of the CDR3 is 14 residues. Germline V lookup: CDR1 SNHLY, CDR2 FYNNEI. V shed 7 bases, J shed 6 bases, and the junction held 6 bases outside the gene matches. CDR3 region: CASTGTGVGQPQHF. CDR3 coding DNA: TGTGCCAGCACCGGGACAGGGGTAGGTCAGCCCCAGCATTTT. Combining the CDR3 with reference TRBV2 and TRBJ1-5 gives the whole variable domain EPEVTQTPSHQVTQMGQEVILRCVPISNHLYFYWYRQILGQKVEFLVSFYNNEISEKSEIFDDQFSVERPDGSNFTLKIRSTKLEDSAMYFCASTGTGVGQPQHFGDGTRLSIL.

The V and J genes are TRBV27 and TRBJ2-3; the D gene is possibly TRBD2 (6 bases). Per the germline V gene, CDR1 is MNHEY and CDR2 is SMNVEV (reference sequence). Trimming pared 1 base from V and 3 bases from J, leaving 11 bases between. This CDR3 has 15 amino acids. CDR3 sequence (DNA): TGTGCCAGCAGTTTATGGGGAGGCGGGACAGATACGCAGTATTTT. It is translated as CASSLWGGGTDTQYF.

The chain couples TRBV7-9 to TRBJ2-1, with a possible D match to TRBD1 (5 bases). The germline V and J ends were trimmed by 3 bases and 4 bases, with 16 bases remaining between them. From germline, CDR1 is SEHNR and CDR2 FQNEAQ (reference sequence). The CDR3 extends over 16 amino acids. The CDR3 loop reads CASSLGVGATYNEQFF. CDR3 bases: TGTGCCAGCAGCTTGGGTGTAGGGGCGACTTACAATGAGCAGTTCTTC.